This entry describes one T cell receptor (beta chain). Its antigen is currently unknown. The sample comes from a study of T-cell memory formation after mild COVID-19. Study as a whole: TCR clusters were mostly donor specific. Points from the study as a whole: CD8+ contracting clones occupied EMRA, while CD4+ ones occupied mainly CM and EM.

TCRdb fed the 5' RACE reads into MiXCR, producing one record per CDR3 protein. The sample has 350,000 to 450,000 distinct CDR3 sequences; 28% are singletons. Germline values: CDR1 KGHSH, CDR2 LQKENI. V dropped 3 bases and J dropped 6; count of bases not matched to a gene: 7. The CDR3 contains 14 residues. V gene TRBV18 combines with J gene TRBJ2-7; TRBD1 aligns across 8 bases. Sample: PBMCs or a T cell subset sorted from them (not recorded which). The clonotype originates from an adult woman who had mild COVID-19 (a few samples of this study predate the infection). Cell type and time point are not known. The CDR3 nucleotides read TGTGCCAGCTCACCGGACAGGGTAAGAGGCGAGCAGTACTTC. Its protein is CASSPDRVRGEQYF.